The 25 T cell receptor beta chains given below trace back to one sample, sequenced in a study of T cells in Graves' hyperthyroidism and ophthalmopathy. There were TCR beta CDR3 regions amplified from RNA transcripts. Carried out on the TCR CDR3, a first-round RT-PCR used the HTBI primer set. TCRdb re-called the multiplex PCR reads through MiXCR, storing one row per CDR3 protein. The table records some 360,000 distinct CDR3 sequences, more than 11% of them present only once. The source material was blood. The receptors were sampled from a woman aged 55-75 years with Graves' hyperthyroidism.

This clonotype was seen a few times. The V and J genes are TRBV5-1 and TRBJ2-7; D gene uncertain. The CDR3 sequence is 15 residues long. V was clipped by 0 bases and J by 6 bases, with 16 bases between them. Germline V gene lookup returns CDR1 SGHRS and CDR2 YFSETQ. CDR3 in amino acids: CASSLGPTRRREQYF. Written as DNA, the CDR3 is TGCGCCAGCAGCTTGGGACCTACGAGACGTCGCGAGCAGTACTTC.

This clonotype has ten or more counts. The chain employs TRBV18 and TRBJ2-5, with 7 nucleotides matching TRBD2. V shed 4 bases, J shed 4 bases, and the junction held 6 bases outside the gene matches. The CDR3 length is 14 residues. CDR1 KGHSH and CDR2 LQKENI come from the germline V gene. DNA of the CDR3: TGTGCCAGCTCACTTGGACTAGAAGGAGAGACCCAGTACTTC. Translation: CASSLGLEGETQYF.

The sample holds many counts of this clonotype. The V gene is TRBV20-1, the J gene TRBJ2-1; 11 nucleotides align to TRBD2. Germline V gene lookup returns CDR1 DFQATT and CDR2 SNEGSKA (reference sequence). The CDR3 spans 16 residues. V lost 6 bases and J lost 2; bases outside the gene matches: 9. CDR3 sequence reads: CSAMVAGGWTYNEQFF. For the CDR3, the DNA is TGCAGTGCCATGGTAGCGGGAGGGTGGACCTACAATGAGCAGTTCTTC.

CDR3 sequence (DNA): TGTGCCAGCAGACTTTCTGGGGCCAACGTCCTGACTTTC. Amino acid sequence: CASRLSGANVLTF. V and J are TRBV27 and TRBJ2-6; D unresolved. V lost 6 bases to trimming and J lost 1 base, with 4 bases between them. Germline V lookup: CDR1 MNHEY, CDR2 SMNVEV (reference sequence). The CDR3 loop spans 13 amino acids. The full variable domain, rest sourced from reference TRBV27 and TRBJ2-6, is EAQVTQNPRYLITVTGKKLTVTCSQNMNHEYMSWYRQDPGLGLRQIYYSMNVEVTDKGDVPEGYKVSRKEKRNFPLILESPSPNQTSLYFCASRLSGANVLTFGAGSRLTVL.

The V call is TRBV5-1, the J call TRBJ2-7; 7 nucleotides line up with TRBD2. CDR1 SGHRS and CDR2 YFSETQ come from the germline V gene. CDR3 length equals 16 residues. Germline trimming cut 4 bases from V and 4 bases from J; bases unmatched to any gene: 14. As DNA, the CDR3 is TGCGCCAGCAGCGACCCCGGAGGCGGGGGAACATACGAGCAGTACTTC. Protein: CASSDPGGGGTYEQYF.

The sample holds many counts of this clonotype. The chain joins TRBV12-5 to TRBJ1-2; no clear D. Germline V CDR1 and CDR2: LGHNT, FRNRAP. V lost 0 bases and J 0 bases, leaving 14 bases between the germline ends. This CDR3 region has 17 residues. The CDR3 region is CASGLVLGTDTNYGYTF. In nucleotides, the CDR3 is TGTGCTAGTGGTTTGGTACTCGGTACCGACACTAACTATGGCTACACCTTC.

In this sample, this clonotype turned up many times. V is TRBV6-2 or TRBV6-3 and J is TRBJ2-3; a possible D gene is TRBD1 (5 bases). V gave up 4 bases and J gave up 8 bases, with 7 bases separating them. The CDR3 loop spans 11 amino acids. Germline-derived CDR1 and CDR2 are MNHEY and SVGEGT. DNA of the CDR3: TGTGCCAGCAGTTCAGGGTTTACGCAGTATTTT. Its translation is CASSSGFTQYF.

This clonotype was detected many times. This sequence joins TRBV3-1 and TRBJ1-2, with no clear D. In germline, CDR1 is LGHDT, CDR2 YNNKEL (reference sequence). V was pared by 3 bases and J by 2 bases, with 4 bases between. This CDR3 comprises 12 residues. In DNA form, the CDR3 reads TGTGCCAGCAGCCACATGAACTATGGCTACACCTTC. It specifies CASSHMNYGYTF.

This sequence joins TRBV20-1 and TRBJ2-5; D possibly corresponds to TRBD2 (7 bases). CDR3 length: 14 residues. Germline CDR1 is DFQATT and CDR2 is SNEGSKA (reference sequence). V was clipped by 5 bases and J by 3 bases, with 16 bases between them. CDR3 sequence reads: CSALGGDTKETQYF. DNA for the CDR3: TGCAGTGCTTTAGGGGGGGACACCAAAGAGACCCAGTACTTC.

At least ten counts were recorded for this clonotype. The genes are TRBV7-8 and TRBJ2-2; tentatively, D is TRBD2 (7 bases). Between the trimmed V and J ends, which lost 1 base and 6 bases, there was a span of 15 bases. The CDR3 is made up of 16 amino acids. Germline V lookup: CDR1 SGHVS, CDR2 FQNEAQ. The CDR3 nucleotides read TGTGCCAGCAGCTTAGTGGGGGGGGCTTGGTCCGGGGAGCTGTTTTTT. This gives the protein CASSLVGGAWSGELFF.

This clonotype was recorded at least ten times. The V gene is TRBV2, the J gene TRBJ1-1; no firm D call. Germline lookup yields CDR1 SNHLY and CDR2 FYNNEI. With 4 bases removed from V and 0 bases from J, the gap between germline ends came to 9 bases. The CDR3 contains 14 residues. CDR3: CASSVAHMNTEAFF. DNA for the CDR3: TGTGCCAGCAGTGTAGCACATATGAACACTGAAGCTTTCTTT. Together with reference TRBV2 and TRBJ1-1, the CDR3 gives the full variable domain: EPEVTQTPSHQVTQMGQEVILRCVPISNHLYFYWYRQILGQKVEFLVSFYNNEISEKSEIFDDQFSVERPDGSNFTLKIRSTKLEDSAMYFCASSVAHMNTEAFFGQGTRLTVV.

There are many counts of this clonotype. The CDR3 sequence: CALVRGGGNTEAFF. CDR3 nucleotides: TGTGCACTCGTGAGGGGGGGCGGGAACACTGAAGCTTTCTTT. The chain is built from TRBV30 and TRBJ1-1; a weak D match, TRBD1 (6 bases). Germline assignment: CDR1 GTSNPN and CDR2 SVGIG (reference sequence). The CDR3 consists of 14 residues.

In its sample, this clonotype was seen many times. The rearrangement uses TRBV20-1 and TRBJ2-5; 7 bases match TRBD1. The germline CDR1 and CDR2 sequences are DFQATT and SNEGSKA (reference sequence). Trimming removed 5 bases from V and 5 bases from J; junction bases left unmatched: 11. This CDR3 has 14 amino acids. As DNA, the CDR3 is TGCAGTGCTCAGAGGGGGCGCAGTGGGGAGACCCAGTACTTC. This sequence encodes CSAQRGRSGETQYF.

The chain joins TRBV15 to TRBJ2-2; 8 nucleotides agree with TRBD2. In germline, CDR1 is LNHNV, CDR2 YYDKDF (reference sequence). The CDR3 has 15 amino acids. V was pared by 1 base and J by 8 bases, with 6 bases of the junction left unmatched. In nucleotides, the CDR3 is TGTGCCACCAGCAGAGGGAGTAGCGGGGTGGGGGAGCTGTTTTTT. It codes for CATSRGSSGVGELFF.

This clonotype was observed a few times. Here the CDR3 DNA reads TGTGCCACCAGCAGAGATTACAGGGAGCTGTTTTTT. It yields the protein CATSRDYRELFF. The J gene is TRBJ2-2, the V gene TRBV15; D uncertain. Trimming removed 0 bases at V and 9 bases at J, with 5 bases between. Per the germline V gene, CDR1 is LNHNV and CDR2 is YYDKDF (reference sequence). This CDR3 spans 12 amino acids.

This clonotype came up many times. V and J are TRBV20-1 and TRBJ1-2; D may be TRBD1 (5 bases). The CDR3 length is 12 residues. Germline V gene lookup returns CDR1 DFQATT and CDR2 SNEGSKA (reference sequence). The V end was cut by 6 bases, the J end by 4 bases, with 12 bases between. In DNA form, the CDR3 reads TGCAGTGCCTCGCAGGGATCCTATGGCTACACCTTC. This sequence encodes CSASQGSYGYTF.

V and J are TRBV7-2 and TRBJ2-3; weak D call: TRBD2 (7 bases). Trimming removed 9 bases at V and 1 base at J, with 20 bases between. CDR3 length: 16 amino acids. Germline V CDR1 and CDR2: SGHTA, FQGNSA. Written as DNA, the CDR3 is TGTGCCAGTCATAGGGGGGGGTCGTGGGGCACAGATACGCAGTATTTT. It encodes CASHRGGSWGTDTQYF.

Only a few counts were recorded for this clonotype. J is TRBJ2-1 and V is TRBV9; a possible D gene is TRBD2 (6 bases). The CDR3 has 14 residues. Looked up from germline, CDR1 is SGDLS and CDR2 is YYNGEE. Between the trimmed V and J ends, which lost 3 bases and 10 bases, there was a span of 17 bases. For the CDR3, the DNA is TGTGCCAGCAGCGCCGGGACTTCCATAGGGGAGCAGTTCTTC. Amino acids: CASSAGTSIGEQFF.

This clonotype was found a few times. This chain links TRBV27 with TRBJ2-1; D is possibly TRBD2 (6 bases). The V gene's germline CDR1 is MNHEY and CDR2 SMNVEV (reference sequence). This CDR3 is built from 13 residues. Trimming removed 1 base from V and 6 bases from J, with 7 bases in between. CDR3 sequence (DNA): TGTGCCAGCAGTTTATTAGCGGCCAATGAGCAGTTCTTC. Translation gives CASSLLAANEQFF.

This clonotype was seen repeatedly, ten times or more. The V call is TRBV3-1, the J call TRBJ2-3; 8 bases are shared with TRBD2. J lost 4 bases, V lost 1 base, and 7 bases had no gene match. The CDR3 has 16 residues. The germline CDR1 and CDR2 sequences are LGHDT and YNNKEL (reference sequence). CDR3 in DNA: TGTGCCAGCAGCCAAGTTTCCGGGAGGGGAGCAGATACGCAGTATTTT. This translates into CASSQVSGRGADTQYF.

This clonotype showed up many times. The rearrangement links TRBV12-3 or TRBV12-4 to TRBJ2-2, with D possibly TRBD1 on 6 matching bases. This CDR3 has 15 amino acids. Trimming took off 5 bases at V and 4 bases at J, with 14 bases between the two ends. CDR3 loop: CASSPQGPLTGELFF. CDR3 DNA sequence: TGTGCCAGCAGTCCTCAGGGGCCCCTCACCGGGGAGCTGTTTTTT.

Only a few counts were recorded for this clonotype. A read error may be the cause here, since a much bigger clone is one base away. The chain links TRBV5-1 to TRBJ2-1; D is perhaps TRBD2 (6 bases). The V end was cut by 4 bases, the J end by 10 bases, with 15 bases between. Germline values: CDR1 SGHRS, CDR2 YFSETQ. The length of the CDR3 is 13 residues. CDR3: CASSPTDGGEQFF. CDR3 coding DNA: TGCGCCAGCAGCCCGACTGATGGGGGGGAGCAGTTCTTC.

This clonotype came up a few times. The gene calls are TRBV5-6 and TRBJ1-2; 7 bases match TRBD1. V was clipped by 3 bases and J by 8 bases; unmatched bases: 7. The germline gives CDR1 SGHDT, CDR2 YYEEEE. The CDR3 sequence is 13 residues long. CDR3 amino acids: CASSSRQGRGYTF. CDR3 nucleotide sequence: TGTGCCAGCAGCTCCCGACAGGGACGCGGCTACACCTTC.

The sample holds many counts of this clonotype. This sequence joins TRBV19 and TRBJ2-1, with 8 nucleotides matching TRBD1. The CDR3 is made up of 15 amino acids. Germline CDR1 reads LNHDA; CDR2 reads SQIVND (reference sequence). With 6 bases clipped from V and 6 bases from J, the junction kept 10 bases outside the gene matches. The CDR3 DNA reads as TGTGCCAGTAGGAGTCTCTTGACAGGGGTCAATGAGCAGTTCTTC. This encodes CASRSLLTGVNEQFF.

This clonotype has ten or more counts. The chain is built from TRBV6-1 and TRBJ2-1; TRBD2 matches 8 bases. V dropped 5 bases and J dropped 9; count of bases not matched to a gene: 12. The CDR3 is 15 amino acids. Germline-derived CDR1 and CDR2 are MNHNS and SASEGT. The CDR3: CASSSGTRRVGEQFF. The CDR3 DNA sequence: TGTGCCAGCAGTTCCGGGACTAGAAGAGTTGGTGAGCAGTTCTTC.